These 19 T cell receptor beta chains originate from one sample sequenced in a study of T cell responses to AZD1222 COVID-19 vaccine. TCRdb keeps only in-frame clones here, not all; method: immunoSEQ multiplex PCR. The repertoire consists of about 66,000 clones, with over 65% occurring once and the leading ten covering over 3%. The source material was peripheral blood, sampled 28 days after the second AZD1222 dose. All receptors derive from an adult who received the AZD1222 COVID-19 vaccine.

The chain is built from TRBV30 and TRBJ2-5, with D possibly called TRBD1 or TRBD2 (5 bases each). The CDR3 totals 13 residues. Germline CDR1 is GTSNPN and CDR2 is SVGIG (reference sequence). V was pared by 4 bases and J by 5 bases, with 14 bases between. The CDR3 coding sequence is TGTGCCTGGATGGCTGGGACGGGGGAGACCCAGTACTTC. This sequence encodes CAWMAGTGETQYF.

This clone was detected only once. CDR3 nucleotides: TGCGCCAGCAGCTTGGATATTAACACTGAAGCTTTCTTT. Translated: CASSLDINTEAFF. V is TRBV5-1 and J is TRBJ1-1; D is unclear. CDR3 length equals 13 residues. Germline V CDR1 and CDR2: SGHRS, YFSETQ. With 0 bases removed from V and 2 bases from J, the gap between germline ends came to 5 bases.

The chain has TRBV13 and TRBJ1-6, with 10 bases lining up with TRBD1. This CDR3 region has 17 residues. V shed 3 bases, J shed 6 bases, and the junction held 8 bases outside the gene matches. Per the germline V gene, CDR1 is PRHDT and CDR2 is FYEKMQ (reference sequence). CDR3 protein: CASSLEPRDRGNSPLHF. CDR3 coding DNA: TGTGCCAGCAGCTTGGAACCACGGGACAGGGGTAATTCACCCCTCCACTTT. Using reference TRBV13 and TRBJ1-6 for the parts outside the CDR3, the full variable domain is AAGVIQSPRHLIKEKRETATLKCYPIPRHDTVYWYQQGPGQDPQFLISFYEKMQSDKGSIPDRFSAQQFSDYHSELNMSSLELGDSALYFCASSLEPRDRGNSPLHFGNGTRLTVT.

The rearrangement joins TRBV14 to TRBJ2-3; D call uncertain. The CDR3 runs 11 residues. In germline, CDR1 is SGHDN, CDR2 FVKESK. V gave up 5 bases and J gave up 7 bases, with 7 bases separating them. DNA of the CDR3: TGTGCCAGCAGCTCAAGAAATACGCAGTATTTT. Encoded protein: CASSSRNTQYF.

The count of this clone is one. The chain recombines TRBV28 with TRBJ1-2; D is unclear. The germline V gene encodes CDR1 MDHEN and CDR2 SYDVKM. V lost 6 bases, J lost 8 bases, and 22 bases lay in between. CDR3 length: 15 amino acids. This CDR3 reads CASRPHIGWEYGYTF. The CDR3 DNA sequence: TGTGCCAGCAGGCCCCACATCGGGTGGGAGTACGGCTACACCTTC.

This clone was picked up a small number of times. This chain links TRBV12-3 or TRBV12-4 with TRBJ1-5; TRBD1 might be the D (5 bases). The CDR3 spans 13 residues. V was clipped by 5 bases and J by 6 bases, with 11 bases between them. This chain's CDR3 is CASSLRVGQPQHF. Here the CDR3 DNA reads TGTGCCAGCAGTCTCAGGGTGGGTCAGCCCCAGCATTTT.

This chain uses TRBV9 with TRBJ2-5; D uncertain. Trimming took 0 bases from V and 1 from J, leaving 7 bases between them. CDR3 length: 14 amino acids. Germline values: CDR1 SGDLS, CDR2 YYNGEE. The CDR3, as DNA: TGTGCCAGCAGCGTAGCAGGAACCCAAGAGACCCAGTACTTC. Its protein is CASSVAGTQETQYF.

V gene TRBV27 combines with J gene TRBJ1-2; 7 nucleotides line up with TRBD1. The V gene's germline CDR1 is MNHEY and CDR2 SMNVEV (reference sequence). J lost 8 bases, V lost 5 bases, and 8 bases had no gene match. The CDR3 spans 13 residues. CDR3 in amino acids: CASSVDRTDGYTF. CDR3 bases: TGTGCCAGCAGTGTGGACAGGACGGACGGCTACACCTTC.

V and J are TRBV10-1 and TRBJ2-4; TRBD2 agrees at 7 bases. V trimming: 2 bases; J trimming: 6 bases; junction bases outside the gene matches: 1. Germline-derived CDR1 and CDR2 are WNHNN and SYGVQD (reference sequence). The CDR3 covers 13 residues. CDR3 in amino acids: CASSEASGNIQYF. In nucleotides, the CDR3 is TGCGCCAGCAGTGAGGCTAGCGGAAACATTCAGTACTTC.

This clone was picked up a small number of times. The chain recombines TRBV19 with TRBJ1-3; D is unclear. The CDR3 extends over 15 amino acids. Trimming took 7 bases from V and 0 from J, leaving 13 bases between them. Germline V CDR1 and CDR2: LNHDA, SQIVND (reference sequence). CDR3 in DNA: TGTGCCAGTACGGTTTTCAGAAGCTCTGGAAACACCATATATTTT. Protein: CASTVFRSSGNTIYF.

Only a few counts were recorded for this clone. V is TRBV2 and J is TRBJ1-1, with D perhaps matching TRBD1 (6 bases). The length of the CDR3 is 14 residues. Germline CDR1 is SNHLY and CDR2 is FYNNEI. V lost 6 bases and J lost 0, with 11 bases in between. The CDR3 region has the DNA TGTGCCAGCAGAACGACAGGCTTGAACACTGAAGCTTTCTTT. Translated: CASRTTGLNTEAFF.

CDR3 sequence reads: CASSGPGQGSYEQYF. The CDR3 DNA sequence: TGTGCCAGCAGTGGACCGGGACAGGGGAGCTACGAGCAGTACTTC. The rearrangement links TRBV28 to TRBJ2-7; 10 positions match TRBD1. The CDR3 sequence is 15 residues long. Germline V gene lookup returns CDR1 MDHEN and CDR2 SYDVKM. Trimming removed 5 bases from V and 3 bases from J; junction bases left unmatched: 7.

This rearrangement joins TRBV19 to TRBJ2-7; tentative D call: TRBD1 (6 bases). The CDR3 spans 15 residues. Trimming shortened V by 4 bases and J by 7 bases, and 20 bases separated the two germline ends. Germline values: CDR1 LNHDA, CDR2 SQIVND (reference sequence). The CDR3 nucleotides read TGTGCCAGTAGTAAACAGGGCCACCTCCTTACTGAGCAGTACTTC. Its translation is CASSKQGHLLTEQYF.

This clone has a handful of counts. The chain joins TRBV7-2 to TRBJ1-6; possibly TRBD1 for D (5 bases). CDR3 length: 17 residues. With 0 bases removed from V and 0 bases from J, the gap between germline ends came to 9 bases. Germline CDR1 SGHTA, CDR2 FQGNSA. The CDR3 sequence: CASSLAPQGSYNSPLHF. Written as DNA, the CDR3 is TGTGCCAGCAGCTTAGCGCCCCAGGGCTCCTATAATTCACCCCTCCACTTT. The variable domain in full, with the rest retrieved from reference TRBV7-2 and TRBJ1-6, is GAGVSQSPSNKVTEKGKDVELRCDPISGHTALYWYRQSLGQGLEFLIYFQGNSAPDKSGLPSDRFSAERTGGSVSTLTIQRTQQEDSAVYLCASSLAPQGSYNSPLHFGNGTRLTVT.

The CDR3 loop is CASSQVSGGGGDTQYF. The CDR3 DNA reads TGTGCCAGCAGCCAAGTGAGCGGGGGTGGGGGTGATACGCAGTATTTT. The genes are TRBV4-2 and TRBJ2-3; 8 positions match TRBD2. The CDR3 loop spans 16 amino acids. CDR1 and CDR2 (germline): LGHNA, YNFKEQ. J gave up 6 bases and V 1 base, and 9 bases lay outside the gene matches.

The genes are TRBV10-1 and TRBJ1-1; D is unresolved. The germline V gene has CDR1 WNHNN and CDR2 SYGVQD (reference sequence). V lost 5 bases and J 1 base, leaving 8 bases between the germline ends. The length of the CDR3 is 13 residues. The CDR3 DNA sequence: TGCGCCAGCAGTTACTTAACGAACACTGAAGCTTTCTTT. Its translation: CASSYLTNTEAFF.

This chain joins TRBV15 and TRBJ2-3; 14 positions agree with TRBD2. The CDR3 loop spans 19 amino acids. The germline gives CDR1 LNHNV, CDR2 YYDKDF (reference sequence). V shed 3 bases and J 2 bases; nucleotides not matched to a gene: 10. In DNA, the CDR3 is TGTGCCACCAGCAGCCCGGGACTAGCGGGGGCCCCGGACACAGATACGCAGTATTTT. Translation gives CATSSPGLAGAPDTDTQYF.

This chain's CDR3 is CASSDRVRQPQHF. The CDR3 DNA is TGTGCCAGCAGTGACAGGGTCCGCCAGCCCCAGCATTTT. J is TRBJ1-5 and V is TRBV6-1, with D possibly matching TRBD1 (5 bases). The CDR3 is 13 residues long. Germline V CDR1 and CDR2: MNHNS, SASEGT. The V gene lost 3 bases and the J gene lost 7 bases, with 10 bases spanning the gap.

The chain carries TRBV27 and TRBJ1-3, with D tentatively TRBD1 (6 bases). From germline, CDR1 is MNHEY and CDR2 SMNVEV (reference sequence). This CDR3 has 15 residues. Deletions cut 5 bases from V and 0 bases from J, with 11 bases between. CDR3 residues: CASSPGGLSGNTIYF. CDR3 in DNA: TGTGCCAGCAGTCCCGGGGGCCTCTCTGGAAACACCATATATTTT.